The rows below give T cell receptor beta chains drawn from one sample of a study of CD8+ T cells in alopecia areata. Sequencing used immunoSEQ multiplex PCR; TCRdb keeps in-frame clones, though not all of them. The table has fewer than 250,000 clones, more than 45% seen once. The sample here was CD4+ T cells sorted from blood, taken at week 0. These receptors came from a human donor with alopecia areata. Each CDR3 is given with its conserved first and last residue. Each record gives: V gene, D gene, J gene, clone size, CDR3 DNA, CDR3 protein. A D gene is named only where the DNA matches it firmly. Rows may omit the clone size; those that give it use once, few, many or a size class.

TRBV2	-	TRBJ1-5	-	TGTGCCAGCAGTGCCCGCTTCAATCAGCCCCAGCATTTT	CASSARFNQPQHF
TRBV30	-	TRBJ1-2	-	TGTGCCTGGAGTGGGTCAGGGGTGGGCGGCTACACCTTC	CAWSGSGVGGYTF
TRBV27	TRBD2	TRBJ2-6	-	TGTGCCAGCCGGGGGGACCGCGGCTCTGGGGCCAACGTCCTGACTTTC	CASRGDRGSGANVLTF
TRBV5-1	TRBD1	TRBJ2-3	-	TGCGCCAGCAGCTTGGCCGGACAGGGTACGAGCACAGATACGCAGTATTTT	CASSLAGQGTSTDTQYF
TRBV7-2	-	TRBJ2-1	-	TGTGCCAGCAGACCTGCCGGGCGGGCCTCCTACAATGAGCAGTTCTTC	CASRPAGRASYNEQFF
TRBV15	TRBD1	TRBJ2-7	once	TGTGCCACCAGCAGAGATTCGGGGACAGGGGGATACGAGCAGTACTTC	CATSRDSGTGGYEQYF
TRBV9	-	TRBJ2-3	-	TGTGCCAGCAGCACACGGGGCTCGAAGGCCACAGATACGCAGTATTTT	CASSTRGSKATDTQYF
TRBV11-2	-	TRBJ1-2	-	TGTGCCAGCAGCTTAGGCCAGAGGGGCTACACCTTC	CASSLGQRGYTF
TRBV5-8	-	TRBJ2-7	-	TGTGCCAGCAGCTTGGAGCCTCACGCGGCAGAATACTTC	CASSLEPHAAEYF
TRBV30	TRBD2	TRBJ2-7	-	TGTGCCTGGAGTCTAGCTAGCGGGAACTACGAGCAGTACTTC	CAWSLASGNYEQYF
TRBV30	-	TRBJ2-5	-	TGTGCCTGGACAGGGATTAGGGAGACCCAGTACTTC	CAWTGIRETQYF
TRBV5-1	-	TRBJ1-1	few	TGCGCCAGCAGCTCGACCGGGGCGCTTACTGAAGCTTTCTTT	CASSSTGALTEAFF
TRBV30	-	TRBJ2-3	once	TGTGCCTGGAGTTGGGCGACGGGAACAGATACGCAGTATTTT	CAWSWATGTDTQYF
TRBV2	TRBD1	TRBJ2-2	-	TGTGCCAGCAGCTTAGGACAGGGGATCGGGGAGCTGTTTTTT	CASSLGQGIGELFF
TRBV29-1	-	TRBJ1-2	-	TGCAGCGTTGGGACACTCAATGGCTACACCTTC	CSVGTLNGYTF
TRBV9	-	TRBJ1-6	-	TGTGCCAGCAGCGCCGGTATCTATAATTCACCCCTCCACTTT	CASSAGIYNSPLHF
TRBV27	-	TRBJ1-1	-	TGTGCCAGCAGTTTAAGGGGTCGTGACTCCTGGCCCCGGAACACTGAAGCTTTCTTT	CASSLRGRDSWPRNTEAFF
TRBV7-7	TRBD2	TRBJ2-5	once	TGTGCTAGCAGCTTCGGAGCGGGGCGAAACCAAGAGACCCAGTACTTC	CASSFGAGRNQETQYF
TRBV30	-	TRBJ1-1	-	TGTGCCTGGAGTGTTGGACACTTGGCTGACACTGAAGCTTTCTTT	CAWSVGHLADTEAFF
TRBV29-1	-	TRBJ2-7	few	TGCAGCGTTGCAGGACAGGGAGGTAGCGGGGTCCACGAGCAGTACTTC	CSVAGQGGSGVHEQYF
TRBV11-2	-	TRBJ2-1	-	TGTGCCAGCAGCTTAGATAGCCAGCGGTACAATGAGCAGTTCTTC	CASSLDSQRYNEQFF
TRBV6-1	-	TRBJ1-1	few	TGTGCCAGCAGTTTCGGGGGGCTTAGTGAAGCTTTCTTT	CASSFGGLSEAFF
TRBV6-1	-	TRBJ2-3	-	TGTGCCAGCACCACGGTTGGTCTCAACACAGATACGCAGTATTTT	CASTTVGLNTDTQYF
TRBV5-1	TRBD2	TRBJ2-7	once	TGCGCCAGCAGCACGGGACTAGCGGGGACCTACGAGCAGTACTTC	CASSTGLAGTYEQYF
TRBV30	-	TRBJ2-5	-	TGTGCCTGGAGTGTACTGGTACGGTCCTTTCTCCAAGAGACCCAGTACTTC	CAWSVLVRSFLQETQYF
TRBV15	TRBD1	TRBJ1-1	-	TGTGCCACCAGCACAGGGGGCGATGACACTGAAGCTTTCTTT	CATSTGGDDTEAFF
TRBV29-1	TRBD2	TRBJ2-3	once	TGCAGCGCCCGGGGCTCTAGCGGGATCACAGATACGCAGTATTTT	CSARGSSGITDTQYF
TRBV14	TRBD1	TRBJ1-2	few	TGTGCCAGCAGCCAATTGGACAGGGAAGGCTACACCTTC	CASSQLDREGYTF
TRBV29-1	TRBD2	TRBJ2-2	-	TGCAGCGTTGACTCGACTAGCGGGGGCCGCGAGCTGTTTTTT	CSVDSTSGGRELFF
TRBV30	-	TRBJ1-1	-	TGTGCCTGGAGTGTAGTACCCGTGAACACTGAAGCTTTCTTT	CAWSVVPVNTEAFF
TRBV13	TRBD1	TRBJ2-7	-	TGTGCCAGCAGCTCGACAGGGCACGAGCAGTACTTC	CASSSTGHEQYF
TRBV6-5	-	TRBJ1-2	-	TGTGCCAGCAGCCCCGAGAGGGACTATGGCTACACCTTC	CASSPERDYGYTF
TRBV23-1	-	TRBJ1-6	few	TGCGCCAGCAGTCGACGTGGACAGAGGGACAATTCACCCCTCCACTTT	CASSRRGQRDNSPLHF
TRBV30	-	TRBJ1-2	-	TGTGCCTCCTCGCGAATAGGAGGGTCCGGTGGCTACACCTTC	CASSRIGGSGGYTF
TRBV15	TRBD1	TRBJ2-6	-	TGTGCCACCAGCGTAATGACAGGGGGTGAATTCGCTGGGGCCAACGTCCTGACTTTC	CATSVMTGGEFAGANVLTF
TRBV29-1	TRBD1	TRBJ1-2	-	TGCAGCGTTGGAAACGGACAGGGTCAGGGACACACCTTC	CSVGNGQGQGHTF
TRBV4-2	-	TRBJ2-3	-	TGTGCCAGCAGCCAAGCCGAGGTCACAGATACGCAGTATTTT	CASSQAEVTDTQYF
TRBV6-5	-	TRBJ1-1	-	TGTGCCAGCAGTTTCGTCGGACGCCGGAACACTGAAGCTTTCTTT	CASSFVGRRNTEAFF
TRBV7-8	TRBD1	TRBJ1-2	-	TGTGCCAGCAGCGCCTTTTTTGGGGACAGGGTCGGCTACACCTTC	CASSAFFGDRVGYTF
TRBV19	-	TRBJ2-2	-	TGTGCCAGTAGTATAGATCACACCGGGGAGCTGTTTTTT	CASSIDHTGELFF